This T cell receptor (beta chain) was obtained from a study of cytomegalovirus exposure and HLA in healthy donors. Study findings and constraints: Rarity characterized most TCR sequences, yet some public TCRs appeared in many donors. It was about 180 TCR beta chains that were listed as cytomegalovirus-associated. Beyond CMV serostatus, there was no information to go on about immune exposure.

As regards this clone: The antigen is undetermined.

Unmatched junction bases numbered 5, after V lost 6 bases and J lost 3 bases. Germline V CDR1 and CDR2: SEHNR, FQNEAQ (reference sequence). This CDR3 region has 14 residues. 13 Jbeta primers and 60 Vbeta primers were used for the PCR. Assay: immunoSEQ multiplex PCR; the TCRdb copy retains only in-frame clones and omits some. The table lists some 200,000 clones, roughly 83% of them singletons. The J gene is TRBJ2-1, the V gene TRBV7-9, with TRBD2 matching 7 bases. The sequence came from a male donor in good health and CMV-seropositive. Sequences were obtained from PBMCs. The CDR3 coding sequence is TGTGCCAGCAGGACGTCTAGCGGCTACAATGAGCAGTTCTTC. Amino acid sequence: CASRTSSGYNEQFF.